Listed here are 10 T cell receptor beta chains from one sample, sequenced in a study of brain T cells in children with intractable seizures (dated by TCRdb to the early 2020s). Read against the paper, the sample's time point label means: resected brain tissue, or blood drawn just prior to surgery. Preparation of the library involved the immunoSEQ multiplex PCR assay. Here the immuneACCESS table is served through TCRdb, limited to in-frame sequences with V and J called. Missing clones are a known gap in these copies; in checked studies unresolved V genes cover under half, and the rest lacks a known reason. The sample table holds about 22,000 clones, of which approximately 94% were seen once. In total, the top ten clones hold roughly 6.7% of the sample. The sample in question was peripheral blood, obtained at surgery. The receptors originated from a boy under 18 with focal cortical dysplasia and intractable seizures.

This clone is a singleton in its sample. The chain is built from TRBV10-1 and TRBJ2-2, with TRBD2 as a possible D gene (6 bases). V was cut by 4 bases and J by 6 bases, with 27 bases left in between. The germline V gene has CDR1 WNHNN and CDR2 SYGVQD (reference sequence). The CDR3 is made up of 19 amino acids. The CDR3 DNA reads as TGCGCCAGCAGTGGCTCGGGGTCTCGGGGCCCGTGGGGGGCCGGGGAGCTGTTTTTT. Translated: CASSGSGSRGPWGAGELFF.

The V gene is TRBV19, the J gene TRBJ1-2, with a weak D call TRBD1 (6 bases). The germline CDR1 and CDR2 sequences are LNHDA and SQIVND (reference sequence). Trimming pared 3 bases from V and 6 bases from J, leaving 11 bases between. CDR3 length: 13 residues. CDR3 nucleotide sequence: TGTGCCAGTAGTATTCGACAGGACCATGGCTACACCTTC. As protein: CASSIRQDHGYTF.

The CDR3 region is CASSPGQGNEQYF. CDR3 nucleotides: TGTGCCAGCAGCCCGGGACAGGGGAACGAGCAGTACTTC. The rearrangement links TRBV5-6 to TRBJ2-7, with TRBD1 identical over 10 bases. The CDR3 has 13 residues. Trimming at V came to 4 bases and at J to 5 bases, leaving 3 bases not matched to a gene. The germline gives CDR1 SGHDT, CDR2 YYEEEE.

The chain recombines TRBV10-3 with TRBJ1-1; D is possibly TRBD1 (5 bases). The CDR3 runs 12 residues. CDR1 is ENHRY and CDR2 is SYGVKD in the germline V gene. V was cut by 2 bases and J by 8 bases, with 9 bases left in between. This CDR3 is CAISEDDREAFF. In DNA form, the CDR3 reads TGTGCCATCAGTGAGGATGACAGAGAAGCTTTCTTT.

The gene calls are TRBV10-3 and TRBJ2-1; 9 nucleotides align to TRBD2. There are 13 residues in the CDR3. Germline V gene lookup returns CDR1 ENHRY and CDR2 SYGVKD. The ends lost 10 bases at V and 6 bases at J; junction bases unmatched: 7. Here the CDR3 reads CATTLRGGNEQFF. The CDR3 DNA is TGTGCCACCACCTTGCGGGGGGGCAATGAGCAGTTCTTC.

The chain combines TRBV7-9 with TRBJ1-1; D is uncertain. The ends were cut back, 5 bases at V and 1 base at J, with 14 bases in the middle. This CDR3 is 15 amino acids long. CDR1 and CDR2 from the germline V gene are SEHNR and FQNEAQ (reference sequence). The DNA for the CDR3 is TGTGCCAGCAGCCCCTTTATCGCGTCGAACACTGAAGCTTTCTTT. Translated, it gives CASSPFIASNTEAFF.

This sequence joins TRBV6-5 and TRBJ1-2, with 7 bases lining up with TRBD1. The CDR3 sequence is 15 residues long. V lost 6 bases, J lost 0 bases, and 7 bases stayed unmatched. Germline assignment: CDR1 MNHEY and CDR2 SVGAGI. Written as DNA, the CDR3 is TGTGCCAGCAGACGCCGGGACAGCACTAACTATGGCTACACCTTC. Amino acids: CASRRRDSTNYGYTF.

The chain carries TRBV5-6 and TRBJ1-1; D gene uncertain. This CDR3 is built from 13 residues. Trimming pared 0 bases from V and 6 bases from J, leaving 9 bases between. Germline CDR1 is SGHDT and CDR2 is YYEEEE. CDR3 amino acids: CASSLDGNPEAFF. The CDR3 DNA reads TGTGCCAGCAGCTTGGATGGGAATCCTGAAGCTTTCTTT.

The rearrangement links TRBV5-6 to TRBJ2-3; D unclear. V shed 2 bases and J shed 2 bases, with 12 bases lying between them. Germline CDR1 reads SGHDT; CDR2 reads YYEEEE. The CDR3 loop spans 15 amino acids. CDR3 DNA sequence: TGTGCCAGCAGCTTATCCGGGTCCCTCACAGATACGCAGTATTTT. It codes for CASSLSGSLTDTQYF.

The chain recombines TRBV25-1 with TRBJ2-7; no clear D gene. V lost 6 bases and J lost 2, with 14 bases in between. The CDR3 length is 14 residues. The germline CDR1 and CDR2 sequences are MGHDK and SYGVNS. The chain's CDR3 is CASSVDPDPYEQYF. In nucleotides, the CDR3 is TGTGCCAGCAGCGTTGACCCTGATCCCTACGAGCAGTACTTC.